Listed below are T cell receptor beta chains from one sample, sequenced in a study of blood T cell repertoires in COVID-19. Generated by immunoSEQ multiplex PCR, the TCRdb table keeps only in-frame clones and is missing some. Found here are around 92,000 clones, about 82% of them singletons; the top ten hold under 30%. The sequencing sample was made of peripheral blood. These receptors originate from a human donor in a cohort sampled during active COVID-19. Both conserved end residues are part of each CDR3. The D gene is left open where the match is weak. Clone size is not always given. Where it is, it says once, few, many or a class for expanded clones.

v_gene	j_gene	d_gene	abundance	CDR3aa	CDR3nt
TRBV2	TRBJ2-3	.	.	CASSVGGRRGDTQYF	TGTGCCAGCAGTGTGGGCGGTCGTAGGGGAGATACGCAGTATTTT
TRBV27	TRBJ1-5	.	.	CASSLQGADQPQHF	TGTGCCAGCAGTTTACAGGGTGCAGATCAGCCCCAGCATTTT
TRBV6-1	TRBJ2-5	TRBD2	.	CASSDARLAGVETQYF	TGTGCCAGCAGTGACGCCAGGCTAGCGGGAGTGGAGACCCAGTACTTC
TRBV6-2/TRBV6-3	TRBJ2-7	.	once	CASSYSGTRFSYEQYF	TGTGCCAGCAGTTACAGCGGGACACGCTTCTCCTACGAGCAGTACTTC
TRBV19	TRBJ2-1	.	.	CASSSQRTLYNEQFF	TGTGCCAGTAGTTCCCAACGGACTTTATACAATGAGCAGTTCTTC
TRBV28	TRBJ1-1	.	.	CASSSGGRISFF	TGTGCCAGCAGTTCGGGGGGGAGGATAAGTTTCTTT
TRBV29-1	TRBJ1-1	.	.	CSVDAAGAFF	TGCAGCGTTGACGCGGCGGGAGCTTTCTTT
TRBV15	TRBJ1-2	.	.	CATSRELGRGYTF	TGTGCCACCAGCAGAGAATTGGGGCGCGGCTACACCTTC
TRBV2	TRBJ2-2	TRBD1	.	CASKTGQATGNTGELFF	TGTGCCAGCAAAACGGGACAGGCCACAGGGAACACCGGGGAGCTGTTTTTT
TRBV7-2	TRBJ1-6	.	.	CASSFGGQSNSPLHF	TGTGCCAGCAGCTTCGGCGGACAGTCTAATTCACCCCTCCACTTT
TRBV7-9	TRBJ1-3	.	.	CASSLTGQRDSGNTIYF	TGTGCCAGCAGCTTAACCGGACAGCGGGACTCTGGAAACACCATATATTTT
TRBV29-1	TRBJ2-6	.	.	CSVEFQSGANVLTF	TGCAGCGTTGAATTCCAGTCAGGGGCCAACGTCCTGACTTTC
TRBV5-6	TRBJ1-5	.	.	CASSSTGKGAAQHF	TGTGCCAGCAGCTCAACAGGGAAGGGCGCGGCCCAGCATTTT
TRBV7-6	TRBJ2-6	.	.	CASSLVMARGGGANVLTF	TGTGCCAGCAGCTTAGTTATGGCTAGGGGTGGTGGGGCCAACGTCCTGACTTTC
TRBV28	TRBJ1-5	TRBD1	.	CASSASGQGRNQPQHF	TGTGCCAGCAGTGCGTCTGGACAGGGGCGGAATCAGCCCCAGCATTTT
TRBV19	TRBJ1-1	.	.	CASSTTANTEAFF	TGTGCCAGTAGCACGACAGCGAACACTGAAGCTTTCTTT
TRBV4-3	TRBJ2-7	.	.	CASSQDQGGYEQYF	TGCGCCAGCAGCCAAGATCAGGGAGGCTACGAGCAGTACTTC
TRBV2	TRBJ1-1	.	.	CASTITGPKVTEAFF	TGTGCCAGCACGATAACAGGGCCCAAGGTCACTGAAGCTTTCTTT
TRBV3-1/TRBV3-2	TRBJ2-1	TRBD2	medium-sized	CASSQDPTSGGTYNEQFF	TGTGCCAGCAGCCAAGATCCGACTAGCGGGGGCACCTACAATGAGCAGTTCTTC
TRBV25-1	TRBJ1-6	.	few	CASSEIGSYNSPLHF	TGTGCCAGCAGTGAAATCGGTAGCTATAATTCACCCCTCCACTTT
TRBV6-1	TRBJ2-5	TRBD2	.	CASSEARLAGPGETQYF	TGTGCCAGCAGTGAAGCCCGGCTAGCGGGGCCGGGTGAGACCCAGTACTTC
TRBV7-8	TRBJ2-7	TRBD2	many	CASSLVLAGGYEQYF	TGTGCCAGCAGCTTAGTACTAGCGGGTGGCTACGAGCAGTACTTC
TRBV7-6	TRBJ2-1	.	few	CASSLRPGGEQFF	TGTGCCAGCAGCTTACGCCCCGGGGGTGAGCAGTTCTTC
TRBV3-1/TRBV3-2	TRBJ2-7	TRBD1	.	CASSQPKDRGSHEQYF	TGTGCCAGCAGCCAACCCAAGGACAGGGGATCCCACGAGCAGTACTTC
TRBV27	TRBJ2-7	TRBD2	.	CASSPGTSGSNEQYF	TGTGCCAGCAGTCCAGGGACTAGCGGGAGCAACGAGCAGTACTTC
TRBV5-4	TRBJ2-2	TRBD2	.	CASSWGGNTGELFF	TGTGCCAGCAGCTGGGGGGGTAACACCGGGGAGCTGTTTTTT
TRBV6-5	TRBJ1-1	.	few	CASSYDFAWAEAFF	TGTGCCAGCAGTTACGACTTTGCTTGGGCTGAAGCTTTCTTT
TRBV11-3	TRBJ2-3	TRBD2	.	CTSSTELAADTQYF	TGTACCAGCAGCACCGAACTAGCGGCAGATACGCAGTATTTT
TRBV19	TRBJ1-2	TRBD1	.	CASSILSGQGIYGYTF	TGTGCCAGTAGTATTCTATCGGGACAGGGAATCTATGGCTACACCTTC
TRBV6-6	TRBJ2-7	TRBD1	.	CASSPPGGEQYF	TGTGCCAGCAGCCCCCCAGGGGGCGAGCAGTACTTC
TRBV5-4	TRBJ2-1	TRBD2	.	CASSFRTSDYNEQFF	TGTGCCAGCAGCTTTCGGACTAGCGACTACAATGAGCAGTTCTTC
TRBV6-2/TRBV6-3	TRBJ2-7	TRBD2	.	CASSYSSGITYEQYF	TGTGCCAGCAGTTACTCTAGCGGGATAACCTACGAGCAGTACTTC
TRBV10-2	TRBJ2-7	TRBD1	.	CASRGTGAYEQYF	TGCGCCAGCAGGGGGACAGGGGCCTACGAGCAGTACTTC
TRBV6-6	TRBJ1-3	TRBD1	.	CASSSQGATAGNTIYF	TGTGCCAGCAGTTCACAGGGGGCGACGGCTGGAAACACCATATATTTT
TRBV5-6	TRBJ1-4	TRBD1	.	CASSFAPTGTGREKLFF	TGTGCCAGCAGCTTTGCACCGACCGGGACAGGGAGAGAAAAACTGTTTTTT
TRBV7-2	TRBJ2-7	.	.	CASSLDRVPRGGEQYF	TGTGCCAGCAGCTTAGATCGGGTTCCACGAGGTGGGGAGCAGTACTTC
TRBV6-2/TRBV6-3	TRBJ2-5	.	.	CASSYTGTETQYF	TGTGCCAGCAGTTACACAGGGACAGAGACCCAGTACTTC
TRBV3-1/TRBV3-2	TRBJ2-5	.	.	CASSPTPGTQETQYF	TGTGCCAGCAGCCCGACCCCCGGGACTCAAGAGACCCAGTACTTC
TRBV27	TRBJ1-3	TRBD1	.	CASSLGTGGGNTIYF	TGTGCCAGCAGTTTAGGTACAGGGGGTGGAAACACCATATATTTT
TRBV7-2	TRBJ1-4	.	.	CASSSGRTPNEKLFF	TGTGCCAGCAGTTCCGGTCGCACCCCTAATGAAAAACTGTTTTTT